This T cell receptor (beta chain) was sequenced in a study of identical twins. The table lists this clonotype with a few counts. The V end was cut by 2 bases, the J end by 6 bases, with 5 bases between. The germline V gene encodes CDR1 MNHEY and CDR2 SVGAGI. The CDR3 runs 12 residues. The authors used template switching to add a universal primer site and gave cDNA unique molecular identifiers. TCRdb itself ran the 5' RACE reads through MiXCR, one entry per CDR3 protein. The sample contains some 240,000 distinct CDR3 sequences, about 8% of which appear only once. These data were also filed under a second study, of yellow fever vaccine responses in identical twins.

This TCR was sampled from a woman under 30 in good health. Sequencing input: CD8+ T cells sorted from blood. The chain joins TRBV6-5 to TRBJ2-1; D gene uncertain. DNA of the CDR3: TGTGCCAGCAGTTACGATAGCAATGAGCAGTTCTTC. Its translation: CASSYDSNEQFF.